There are a few counts of the clone carrying this T cell receptor (beta chain). The method was immunoSEQ multiplex PCR; TCRdb's version includes in-frame clones alone and lacks a portion of them. Of over 300,000 clones in the sample, nearly 90% were seen once. This specimen comes from a study of blood T cell repertoires in COVID-19. Participant age was about 18 to 100 years, and participants resided in roughly 25 US areas. The CDR3 totals 12 residues. V was trimmed by 6 bases and J by 8 bases, leaving 13 bases between them. The chain has TRBV12-3 or TRBV12-4 and TRBJ1-2; D possibly corresponds to TRBD1 (5 bases). The TCR was taken from a woman aged 30 to 39 who had recovered from COVID-19. The specimen was PBMCs or T cells enriched from blood (not recorded which). CDR3: CASRGTSSGYTF. DNA of the CDR3: TGTGCCAGCAGGGGGACTTCCTCCGGCTACACCTTC.